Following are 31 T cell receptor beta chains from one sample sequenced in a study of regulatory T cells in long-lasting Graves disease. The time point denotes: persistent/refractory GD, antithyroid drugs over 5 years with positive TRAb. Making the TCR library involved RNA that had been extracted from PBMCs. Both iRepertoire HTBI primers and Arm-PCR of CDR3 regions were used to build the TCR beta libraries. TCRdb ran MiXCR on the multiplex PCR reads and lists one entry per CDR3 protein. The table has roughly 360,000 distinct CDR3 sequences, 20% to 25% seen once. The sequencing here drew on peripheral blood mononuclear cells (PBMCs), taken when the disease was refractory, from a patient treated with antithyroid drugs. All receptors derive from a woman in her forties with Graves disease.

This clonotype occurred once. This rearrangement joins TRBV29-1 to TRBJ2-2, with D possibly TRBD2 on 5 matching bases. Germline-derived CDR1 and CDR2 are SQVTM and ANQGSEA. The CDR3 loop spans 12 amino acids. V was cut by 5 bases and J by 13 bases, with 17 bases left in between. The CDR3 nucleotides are TGCAGCGTTAACGCGAACACCGGAGGGCTGTTTTTT. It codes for CSVNANTGGLFF.

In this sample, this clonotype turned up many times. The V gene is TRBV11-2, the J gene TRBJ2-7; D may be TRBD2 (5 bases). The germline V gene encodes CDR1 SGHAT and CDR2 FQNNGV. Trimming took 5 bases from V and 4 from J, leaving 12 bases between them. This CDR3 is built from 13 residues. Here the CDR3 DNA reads TGTGCCAGCAGCCCCCTGTGGAGGTACGAGCAGTACTTC. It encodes CASSPLWRYEQYF.

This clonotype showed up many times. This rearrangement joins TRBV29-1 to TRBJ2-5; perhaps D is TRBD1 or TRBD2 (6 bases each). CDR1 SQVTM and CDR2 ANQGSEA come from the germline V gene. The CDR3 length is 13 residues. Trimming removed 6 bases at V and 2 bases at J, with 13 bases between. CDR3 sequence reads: CSVSGGGQETQYF. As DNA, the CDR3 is TGCAGCGTGAGTGGAGGGGGACAAGAGACCCAGTACTTC.

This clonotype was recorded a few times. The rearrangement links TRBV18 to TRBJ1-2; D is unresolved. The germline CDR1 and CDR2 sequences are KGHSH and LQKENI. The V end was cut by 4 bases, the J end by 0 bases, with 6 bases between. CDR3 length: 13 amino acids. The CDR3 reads CASSLPSNYGYTF. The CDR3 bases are TGTGCCAGCTCACTCCCCTCTAACTATGGCTACACCTTC.

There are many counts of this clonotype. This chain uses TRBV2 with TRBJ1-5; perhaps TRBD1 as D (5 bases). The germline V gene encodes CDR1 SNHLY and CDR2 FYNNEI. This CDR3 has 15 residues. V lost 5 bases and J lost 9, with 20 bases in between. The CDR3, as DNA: TGTGCCAGCAGTAAGTCCTGGGGGACTCATGGGCCCCAGCATTTT. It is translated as CASSKSWGTHGPQHF.

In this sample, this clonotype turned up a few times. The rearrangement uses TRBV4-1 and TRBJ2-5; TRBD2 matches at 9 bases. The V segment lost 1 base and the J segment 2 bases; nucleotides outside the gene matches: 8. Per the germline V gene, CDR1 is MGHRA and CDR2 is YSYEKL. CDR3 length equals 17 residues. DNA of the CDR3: TGCGCCAGCAGCCAAGGGGGTGCTAGCGGGACTCAAGAGACCCAGTACTTC. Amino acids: CASSQGGASGTQETQYF.

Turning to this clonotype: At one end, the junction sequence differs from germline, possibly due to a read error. CDR3 bases: TGTGCCAGCAGTTTAGCGGTAGCCTACAATGAGCAGTTCTTC. Protein product: CASSLAVAYNEQFF. This chain uses TRBV7-8 with TRBJ2-1, with D possibly TRBD2 on 6 matching bases. The germline CDR1 and CDR2 sequences are SGHVS and FQNEAQ. This CDR3 region has 14 residues.

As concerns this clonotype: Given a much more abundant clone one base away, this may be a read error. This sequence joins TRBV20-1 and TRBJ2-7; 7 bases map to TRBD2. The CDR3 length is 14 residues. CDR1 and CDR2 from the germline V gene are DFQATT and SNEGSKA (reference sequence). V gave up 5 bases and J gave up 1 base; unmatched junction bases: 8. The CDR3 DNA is TGCAGTGCTGTCCGGGACTATACTTCCTACGAGCAGTACTTC. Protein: CSAVRDYTSYEQYF.

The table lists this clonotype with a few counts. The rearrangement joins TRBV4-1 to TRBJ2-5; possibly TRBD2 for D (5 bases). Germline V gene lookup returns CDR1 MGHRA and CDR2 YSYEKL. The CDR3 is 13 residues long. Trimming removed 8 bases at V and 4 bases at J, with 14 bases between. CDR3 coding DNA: TGCGCCAGCGGTATAGCGAAGTCAGAGACCCAGTACTTC. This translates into CASGIAKSETQYF.

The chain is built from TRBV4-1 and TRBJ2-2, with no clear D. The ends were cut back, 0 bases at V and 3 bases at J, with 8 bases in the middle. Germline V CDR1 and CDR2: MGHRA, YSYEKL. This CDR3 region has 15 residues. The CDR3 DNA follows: TGCGCCAGCAGCCAAGACTCCAAGGACACCGGGGAGCTGTTTTTT. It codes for CASSQDSKDTGELFF.

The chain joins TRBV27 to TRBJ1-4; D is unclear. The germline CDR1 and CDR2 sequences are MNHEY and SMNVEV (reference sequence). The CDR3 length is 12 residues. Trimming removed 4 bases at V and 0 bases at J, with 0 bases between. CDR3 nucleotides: TGTGCCAGCAGTTCAACTAATGAAAAACTGTTTTTT. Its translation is CASSSTNEKLFF.

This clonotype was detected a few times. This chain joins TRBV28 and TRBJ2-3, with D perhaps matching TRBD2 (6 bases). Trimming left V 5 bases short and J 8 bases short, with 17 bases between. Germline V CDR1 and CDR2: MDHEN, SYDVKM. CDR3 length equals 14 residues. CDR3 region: CASSESPTGGTQYF. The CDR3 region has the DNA TGTGCCAGCAGTGAGAGCCCGACCGGGGGTACGCAGTATTTT.

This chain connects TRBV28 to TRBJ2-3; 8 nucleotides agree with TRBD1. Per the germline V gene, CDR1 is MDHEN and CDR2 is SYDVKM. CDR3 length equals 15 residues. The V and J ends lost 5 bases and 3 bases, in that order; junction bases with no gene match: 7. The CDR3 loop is CASSQDRGWTDTQYF. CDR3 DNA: TGTGCCAGCAGTCAAGACAGGGGATGGACAGATACGCAGTATTTT.

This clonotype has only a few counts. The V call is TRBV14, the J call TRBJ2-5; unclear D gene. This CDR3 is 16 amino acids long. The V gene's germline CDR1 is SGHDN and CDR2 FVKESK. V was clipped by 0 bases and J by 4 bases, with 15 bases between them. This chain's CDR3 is CASSQDLWGVGETQYF. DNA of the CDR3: TGTGCCAGCAGCCAAGATCTTTGGGGTGTCGGAGAGACCCAGTACTTC. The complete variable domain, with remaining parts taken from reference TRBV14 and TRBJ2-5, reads EAGVTQFPSHSVIEKGQTVTLRCDPISGHDNLYWYRRVMGKEIKFLLHFVKESKQDESGMPNNRFLAERTGGTYSTLKVQPAELEDSGVYFCASSQDLWGVGETQYFGPGTRLLVL.

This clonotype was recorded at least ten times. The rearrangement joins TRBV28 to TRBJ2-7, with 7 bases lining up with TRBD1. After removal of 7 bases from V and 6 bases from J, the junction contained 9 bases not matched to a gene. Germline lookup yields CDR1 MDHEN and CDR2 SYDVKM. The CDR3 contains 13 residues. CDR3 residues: CASIPGQSPEQYF. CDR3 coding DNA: TGTGCCAGCATCCCGGGACAGTCCCCCGAGCAGTACTTC.

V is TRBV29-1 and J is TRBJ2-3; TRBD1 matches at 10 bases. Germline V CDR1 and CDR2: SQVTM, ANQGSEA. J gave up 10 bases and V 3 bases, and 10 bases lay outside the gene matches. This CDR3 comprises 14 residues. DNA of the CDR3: TGCAGCGTTGAGTTGGGACAGGGGTTTGGGCCGCAGTATTTT. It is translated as CSVELGQGFGPQYF.

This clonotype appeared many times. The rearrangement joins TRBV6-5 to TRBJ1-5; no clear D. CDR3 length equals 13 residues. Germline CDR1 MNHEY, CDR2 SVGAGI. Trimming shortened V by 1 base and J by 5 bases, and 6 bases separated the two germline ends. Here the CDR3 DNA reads TGTGCCAGCAGTTACTTGAAGGATCAGCCCCAGCATTTT. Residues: CASSYLKDQPQHF.

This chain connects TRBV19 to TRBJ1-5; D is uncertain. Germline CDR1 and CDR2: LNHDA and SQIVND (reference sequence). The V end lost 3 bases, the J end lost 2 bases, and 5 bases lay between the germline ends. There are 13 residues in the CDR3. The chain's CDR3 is CASSIVGNQPQHF. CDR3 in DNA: TGTGCCAGTAGTATCGTGGGCAATCAGCCCCAGCATTTT.

The CDR3 reads CASSVGSHPPGELFF. Here the CDR3 DNA reads TGTGCCAGCAGCGTGGGTAGCCACCCCCCCGGGGAGCTGTTTTTT. This chain connects TRBV9 to TRBJ2-2; no reliable D call. The CDR3 spans 15 residues. The germline V gene has CDR1 SGDLS and CDR2 YYNGEE. V was cut by 2 bases and J by 6 bases, with 14 bases left in between.

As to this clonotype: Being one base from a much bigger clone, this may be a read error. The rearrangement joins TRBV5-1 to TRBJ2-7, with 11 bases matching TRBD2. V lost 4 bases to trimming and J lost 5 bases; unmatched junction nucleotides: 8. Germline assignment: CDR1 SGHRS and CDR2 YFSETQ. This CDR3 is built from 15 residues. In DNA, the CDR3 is TGCGCCAGCAGCCTTGAACTAGCGGGAGTAGACGAGCAGTACTTC. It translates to CASSLELAGVDEQYF.

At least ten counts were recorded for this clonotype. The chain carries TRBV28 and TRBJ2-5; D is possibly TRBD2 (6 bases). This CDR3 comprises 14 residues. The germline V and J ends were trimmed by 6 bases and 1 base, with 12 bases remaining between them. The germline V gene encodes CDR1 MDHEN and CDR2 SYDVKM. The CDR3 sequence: CASSLRDFQETQYF. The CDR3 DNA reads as TGTGCCAGCAGCCTCCGGGACTTCCAAGAGACCCAGTACTTC.

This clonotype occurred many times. CDR3 sequence: CASNPQGIVAGFTDTQYF. DNA of the CDR3: TGTGCCAGCAACCCACAGGGCATAGTAGCGGGATTCACAGATACGCAGTATTTT. The rearrangement links TRBV6-1 to TRBJ2-3; 8 positions match TRBD2. V gave up 7 bases and J gave up 2 bases; unmatched junction bases: 17. Germline V CDR1 and CDR2: MNHNS, SASEGT. This CDR3 has 18 residues.

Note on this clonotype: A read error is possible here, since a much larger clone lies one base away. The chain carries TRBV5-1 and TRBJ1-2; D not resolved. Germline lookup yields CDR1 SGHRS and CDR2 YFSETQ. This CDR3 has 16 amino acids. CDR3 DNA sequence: TGCGCCGGCAGCTTGGATACGACCGTCGCACGGTATGGCTACACCTTC. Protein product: CAGSLDTTVARYGYTF.

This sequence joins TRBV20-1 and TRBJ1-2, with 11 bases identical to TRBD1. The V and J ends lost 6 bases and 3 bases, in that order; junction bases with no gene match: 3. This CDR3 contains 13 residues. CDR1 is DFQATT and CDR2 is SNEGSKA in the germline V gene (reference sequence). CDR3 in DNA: TGCAGTGCGAGGACAGGGGGCGACTATGGCTACACCTTC. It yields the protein CSARTGGDYGYTF.

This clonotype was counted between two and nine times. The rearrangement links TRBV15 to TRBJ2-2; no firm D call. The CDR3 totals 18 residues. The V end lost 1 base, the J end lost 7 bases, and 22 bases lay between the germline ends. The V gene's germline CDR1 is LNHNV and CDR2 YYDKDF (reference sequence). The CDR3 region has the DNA TGTGCCACCAGCAGAGGCTCTAGGGCCCCCTTTAGGGACGGGGAGCTGTTTTTT. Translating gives CATSRGSRAPFRDGELFF.

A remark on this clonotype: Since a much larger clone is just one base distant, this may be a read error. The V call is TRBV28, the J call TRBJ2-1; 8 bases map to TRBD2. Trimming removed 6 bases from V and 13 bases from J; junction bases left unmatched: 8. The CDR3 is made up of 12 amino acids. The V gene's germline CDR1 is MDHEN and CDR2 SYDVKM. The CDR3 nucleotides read TGTGCCAGCAGGGGTAGCGGGACGGATCAGTTCTTC. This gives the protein CASRGSGTDQFF.

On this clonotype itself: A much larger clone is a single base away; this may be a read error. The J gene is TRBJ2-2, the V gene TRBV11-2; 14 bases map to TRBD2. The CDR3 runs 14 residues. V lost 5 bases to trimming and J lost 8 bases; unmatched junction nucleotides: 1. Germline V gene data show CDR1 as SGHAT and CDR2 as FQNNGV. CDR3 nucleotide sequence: TGTGCCAGCAGCCGACTAGCGGGAGGGGGGGAGCTGTTTTTT. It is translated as CASSRLAGGGELFF.

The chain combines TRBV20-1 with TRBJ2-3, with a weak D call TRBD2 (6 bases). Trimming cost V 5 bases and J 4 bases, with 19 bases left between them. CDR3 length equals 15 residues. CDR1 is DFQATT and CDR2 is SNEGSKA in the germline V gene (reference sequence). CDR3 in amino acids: CSAYTSLGGADTQYF. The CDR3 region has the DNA TGCAGTGCTTACACTAGCTTAGGAGGAGCAGATACGCAGTATTTT.

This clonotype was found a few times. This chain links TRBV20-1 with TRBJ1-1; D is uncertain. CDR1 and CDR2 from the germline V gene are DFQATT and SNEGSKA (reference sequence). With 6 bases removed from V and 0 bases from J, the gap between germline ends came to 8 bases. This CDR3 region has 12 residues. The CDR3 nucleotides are TGCAGTGCCCCCGGGGTGAACACTGAAGCTTTCTTT. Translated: CSAPGVNTEAFF.

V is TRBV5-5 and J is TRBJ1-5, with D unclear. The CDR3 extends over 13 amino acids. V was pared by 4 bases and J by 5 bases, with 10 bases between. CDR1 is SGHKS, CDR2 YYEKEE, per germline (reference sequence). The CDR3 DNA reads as TGTGCCAGCAGCCAAAGACCCGATCAGCCCCAGCATTTT. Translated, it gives CASSQRPDQPQHF.

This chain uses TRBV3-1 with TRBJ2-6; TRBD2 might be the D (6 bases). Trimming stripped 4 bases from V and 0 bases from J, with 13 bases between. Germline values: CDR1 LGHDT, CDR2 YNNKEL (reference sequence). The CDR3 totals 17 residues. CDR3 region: CASSLGGGYSGANVLTF. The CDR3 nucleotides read TGTGCCAGCAGCCTCGGGGGAGGCTACTCTGGGGCCAACGTCCTGACTTTC.